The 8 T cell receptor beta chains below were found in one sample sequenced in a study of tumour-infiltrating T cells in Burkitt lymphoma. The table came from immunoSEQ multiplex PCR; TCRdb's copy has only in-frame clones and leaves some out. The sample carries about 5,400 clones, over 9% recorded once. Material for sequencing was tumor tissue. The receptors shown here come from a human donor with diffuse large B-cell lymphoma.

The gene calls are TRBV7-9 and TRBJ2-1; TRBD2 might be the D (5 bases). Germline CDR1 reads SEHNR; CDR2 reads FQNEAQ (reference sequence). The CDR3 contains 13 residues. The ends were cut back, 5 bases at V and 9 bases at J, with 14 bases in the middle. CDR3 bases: TGTGCCAGCAGCCGGAGTGAGGGAATTGAGCAGTTCTTC. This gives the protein CASSRSEGIEQFF.

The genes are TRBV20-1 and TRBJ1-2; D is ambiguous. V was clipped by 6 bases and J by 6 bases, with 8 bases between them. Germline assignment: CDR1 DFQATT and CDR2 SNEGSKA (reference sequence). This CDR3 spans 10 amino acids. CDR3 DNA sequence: TGCAGTGCCAGGTTTAATGGCTACACCTTC. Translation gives CSARFNGYTF.

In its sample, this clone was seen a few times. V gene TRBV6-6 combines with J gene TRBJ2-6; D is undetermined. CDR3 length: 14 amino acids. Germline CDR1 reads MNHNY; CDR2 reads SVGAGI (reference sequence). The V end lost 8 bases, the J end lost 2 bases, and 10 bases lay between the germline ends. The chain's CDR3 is CASSSGPGANVLTF. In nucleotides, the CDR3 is TGTGCCAGCTCCTCCGGCCCTGGGGCCAACGTCCTGACTTTC.

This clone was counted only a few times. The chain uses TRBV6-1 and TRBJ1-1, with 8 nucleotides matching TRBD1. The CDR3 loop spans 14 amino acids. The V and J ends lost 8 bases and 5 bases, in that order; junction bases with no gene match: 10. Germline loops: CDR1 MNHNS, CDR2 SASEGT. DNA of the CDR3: TGTGCCAGCGGCCCCAGGGGGCGCGAAACTGAAGCTTTCTTT. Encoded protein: CASGPRGRETEAFF.

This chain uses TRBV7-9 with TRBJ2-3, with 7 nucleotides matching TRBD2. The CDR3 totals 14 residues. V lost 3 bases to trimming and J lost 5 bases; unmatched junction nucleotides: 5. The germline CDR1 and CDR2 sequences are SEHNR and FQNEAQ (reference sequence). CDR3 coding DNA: TGTGCCAGCAGCTTGAGCGGGGTAATAGATACGCAGTATTTT. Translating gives CASSLSGVIDTQYF.

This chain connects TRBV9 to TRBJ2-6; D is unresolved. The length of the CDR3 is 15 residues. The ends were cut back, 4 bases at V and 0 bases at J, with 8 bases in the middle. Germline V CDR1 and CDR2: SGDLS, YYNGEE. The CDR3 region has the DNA TGTGCCAGCAGCCCGAAACTCTCTGGGGCCAACGTCCTGACTTTC. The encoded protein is CASSPKLSGANVLTF.

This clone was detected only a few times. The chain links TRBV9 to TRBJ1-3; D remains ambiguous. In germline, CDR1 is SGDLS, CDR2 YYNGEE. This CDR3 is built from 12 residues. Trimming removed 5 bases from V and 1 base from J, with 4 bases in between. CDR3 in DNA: TGTGCCAGCAGAGCGTCTGGAAACACCATATATTTT. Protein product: CASRASGNTIYF. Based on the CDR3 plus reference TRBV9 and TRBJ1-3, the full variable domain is DSGVTQTPKHLITATGQRVTLRCSPRSGDLSVYWYQQSLDQGLQFLIQYYNGEERAKGNILERFSAQQFPDLHSELNLSSLELGDSALYFCASRASGNTIYFGEGSWLTVV.

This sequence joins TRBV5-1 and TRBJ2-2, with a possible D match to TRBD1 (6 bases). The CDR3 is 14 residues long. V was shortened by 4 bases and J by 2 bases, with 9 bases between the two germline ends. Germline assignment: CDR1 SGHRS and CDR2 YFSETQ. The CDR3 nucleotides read TGCGCCAGCAGCCAGGACAGTAACACCGGGGAGCTGTTTTTT. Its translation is CASSQDSNTGELFF.